The 6 T cell receptor beta chains below were found in one sample sequenced in a study of metastatic and nonmetastatic thyroid tumors. Thyroid surgery had not been preceded by any treatment in any patient. TCRdb re-called the PCR reads with MiXCR. This sample has 15,000 to 20,000 clones, with less than 25% found just once. The sample consisted of tumor tissue. The origin of the receptors is a female donor with papillary thyroid cancer or a benign thyroid nodule (not recorded which). Some clones in this sample may be carry-over from other donors' samples.

Ten or more counts support this clone. This chain links TRBV7-8 with TRBJ1-5; 8 bases agree with TRBD1. Looked up from germline, CDR1 is SGHVS and CDR2 is FQNEAQ. This CDR3 spans 15 amino acids. The J segment lost 4 bases and the V segment lost 7 bases, leaving 9 bases of the junction unmatched. CDR3 residues: CASNPGQAYNQPQHF. As DNA, the CDR3 is TGTGCCAGCAACCCGGGACAGGCGTATAATCAGCCCCAGCATTTT.

This clone was observed at least ten times. The chain employs TRBV24-1 and TRBJ2-3; 10 nucleotides agree with TRBD1. With 2 bases clipped from V and 1 base from J, the junction kept 2 bases outside the gene matches. Germline lookup yields CDR1 KGHDR and CDR2 SFDVKD. This CDR3 is built from 16 residues. The CDR3 protein is CATSDSGTGGTDTQYF. The CDR3 nucleotides are TGTGCCACCAGTGATTCCGGGACAGGGGGCACAGATACGCAGTATTTT.

The gene calls are TRBV6-1 and TRBJ1-5, with TRBD1 matching 7 bases. V trimming: 2 bases; J trimming: 1 base; junction bases outside the gene matches: 8. The germline V gene encodes CDR1 MNHNS and CDR2 SASEGT. The CDR3 loop spans 17 amino acids. The CDR3 nucleotides read TGTGCCAGCAGTGAAACTTTTGGGACAGCCAGCAATCAGCCCCAGCATTTT. Translated, it gives CASSETFGTASNQPQHF.

On this clone itself: The junction differs from germline at one of its ends, possibly a read error. This chain links TRBV3-1 with TRBJ1-5; D call uncertain. This CDR3 has 13 residues. Per germline, CDR1 LGHDT and CDR2 YNNKEL (reference sequence). The CDR3 DNA is TGTGCCAACAGCCAAGACACCAATCAGCCCCAGCATTTT. This gives the protein CANSQDTNQPQHF.

Many counts were recorded for this clone. The chain couples TRBV4-1 to TRBJ2-1; 7 bases align to TRBD1. Trimming removed 3 bases from V and 6 bases from J; junction bases left unmatched: 5. The CDR3 has 14 amino acids. Germline lookup yields CDR1 MGHRA and CDR2 YSYEKL. This chain's CDR3 is CASSHRAGGNEQFF. DNA of the CDR3: TGCGCCAGCAGCCACCGGGCAGGGGGCAATGAGCAGTTCTTC.

This clone was observed at least ten times. At the DNA level, this CDR3 is encoded by other sequences in the same sample as well. The chain carries TRBV30 and TRBJ1-5; D remains unclear. V lost 3 bases and J lost 6, with 15 bases in between. This CDR3 region has 14 residues. CDR1 and CDR2 (germline): GTSNPN, SVGIG (reference sequence). CDR3 sequence reads: CAWRVKKVGQPQHF. CDR3 coding DNA: TGTGCCTGGAGAGTAAAAAAGGTGGGTCAGCCCCAGCATTTT.